This T cell receptor beta chain was found in a study of cytomegalovirus exposure and HLA in healthy donors. Regarding this clone: Antigen unknown.

Regarding the study as a whole: In vitro checks showed that a few CMV-associated chains really do target CMV antigens.

The PCR employed 60 Vbeta primers together with 13 Jbeta primers. Clones were sequenced by immunoSEQ multiplex PCR, and TCRdb holds only the in-frame ones, with some missing. The table shows roughly 180,000 clones, with less than 85% occurring only once. The CDR3 loop spans 12 amino acids. Germline lookup yields CDR1 MDHEN and CDR2 SYDVKM. V lost 7 bases and J 6 bases, leaving 9 bases between the germline ends. This TCR came from a man aged 18-30 years in good health and CMV-seronegative. The V call is TRBV28, the J call TRBJ2-2, with D unclear. Sequenced input: PBMCs. CDR3 in DNA: TGTGCCAGCAACCTACCGGCCGGGGAGCTGTTTTTT. Translation gives CASNLPAGELFF.